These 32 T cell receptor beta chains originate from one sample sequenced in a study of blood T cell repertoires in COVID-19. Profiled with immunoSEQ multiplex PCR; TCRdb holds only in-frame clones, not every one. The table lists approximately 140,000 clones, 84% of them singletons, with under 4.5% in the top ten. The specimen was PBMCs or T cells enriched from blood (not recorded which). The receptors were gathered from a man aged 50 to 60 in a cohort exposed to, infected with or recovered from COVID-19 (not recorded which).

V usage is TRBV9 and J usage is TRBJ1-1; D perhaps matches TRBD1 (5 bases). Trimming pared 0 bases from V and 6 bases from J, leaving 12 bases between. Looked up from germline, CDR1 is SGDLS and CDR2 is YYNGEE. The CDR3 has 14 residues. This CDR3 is CASSVGTGGSEAFF. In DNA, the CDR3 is TGTGCCAGCAGCGTAGGGACCGGGGGGTCTGAAGCTTTCTTT.

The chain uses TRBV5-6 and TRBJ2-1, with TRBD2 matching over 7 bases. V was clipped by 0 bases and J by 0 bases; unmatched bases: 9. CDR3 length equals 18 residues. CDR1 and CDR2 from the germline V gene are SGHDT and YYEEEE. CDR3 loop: CASSLEWGGRYSYNEQFF. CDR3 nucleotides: TGTGCCAGCAGCTTGGAATGGGGGGGACGTTACTCCTACAATGAGCAGTTCTTC.

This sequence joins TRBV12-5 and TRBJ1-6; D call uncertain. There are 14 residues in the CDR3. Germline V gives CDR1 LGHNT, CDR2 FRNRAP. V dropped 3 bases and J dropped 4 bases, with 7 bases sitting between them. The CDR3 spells CASGFGGYNSPLHF. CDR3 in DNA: TGTGCTAGTGGTTTTGGCGGGTATAATTCACCCCTCCACTTT. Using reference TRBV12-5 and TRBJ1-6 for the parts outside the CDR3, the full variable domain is DARVTQTPRHKVTEMGQEVTMRCQPILGHNTVFWYRQTMMQGLELLAYFRNRAPLDDSGMPKDRFSAEMPDATLATLKIQPSEPRDSAVYFCASGFGGYNSPLHFGNGTRLTVT.

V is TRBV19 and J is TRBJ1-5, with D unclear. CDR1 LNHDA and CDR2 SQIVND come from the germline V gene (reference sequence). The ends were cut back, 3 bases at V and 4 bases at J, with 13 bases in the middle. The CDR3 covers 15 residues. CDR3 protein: CASSIGQAINQPQHF. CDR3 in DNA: TGTGCCAGTAGTATTGGCCAGGCAATTAATCAGCCCCAGCATTTT.

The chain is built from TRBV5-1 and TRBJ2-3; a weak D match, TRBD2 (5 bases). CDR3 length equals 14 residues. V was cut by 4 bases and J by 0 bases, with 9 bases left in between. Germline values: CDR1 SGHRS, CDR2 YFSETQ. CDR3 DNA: TGCGCCAGCAGCGCGAGGGTTAGCACAGATACGCAGTATTTT. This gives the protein CASSARVSTDTQYF.

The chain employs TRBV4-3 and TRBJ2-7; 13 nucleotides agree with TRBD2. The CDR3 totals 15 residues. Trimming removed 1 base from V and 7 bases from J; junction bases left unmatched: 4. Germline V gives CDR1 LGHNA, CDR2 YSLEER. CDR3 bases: TGCGCCAGCAGCCAAGCAACTAGCGGGGGGGAGGAGCAGTACTTC. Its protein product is CASSQATSGGEEQYF.

CDR3 DNA: TGTGCCAGCAGCCAAGAATGGTTGCGGGAGGGGACAGATACGCAGTATTTT. It encodes CASSQEWLREGTDTQYF. The V call is TRBV3-1 (or the pseudogene TRBV3-2), the J call TRBJ2-3; TRBD2 matches 9 bases. Germline-derived CDR1 and CDR2 are LGHDT and YNNKEL (reference sequence). The V and J ends lost 0 bases and 3 bases, in that order; junction bases with no gene match: 7. The CDR3 runs to 17 residues.

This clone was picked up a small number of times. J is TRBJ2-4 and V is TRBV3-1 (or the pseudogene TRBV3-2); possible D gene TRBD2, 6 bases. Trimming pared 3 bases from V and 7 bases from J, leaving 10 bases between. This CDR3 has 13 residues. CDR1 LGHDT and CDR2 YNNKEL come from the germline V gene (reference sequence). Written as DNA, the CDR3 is TGTGCCAGCAGCCATCGGGAGCCGAACATTCAGTACTTC. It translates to CASSHREPNIQYF.

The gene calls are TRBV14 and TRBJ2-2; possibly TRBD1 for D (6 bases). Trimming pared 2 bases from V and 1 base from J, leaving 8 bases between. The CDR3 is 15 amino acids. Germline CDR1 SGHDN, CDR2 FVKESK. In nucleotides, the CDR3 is TGTGCCAGCAGCCAAACAGGGAAGAACACCGGGGAGCTGTTTTTT. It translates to CASSQTGKNTGELFF.

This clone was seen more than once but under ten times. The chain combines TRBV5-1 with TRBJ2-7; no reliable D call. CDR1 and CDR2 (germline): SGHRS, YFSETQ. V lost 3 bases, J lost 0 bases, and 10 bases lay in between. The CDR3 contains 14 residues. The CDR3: CASSSLGYSYEQYF. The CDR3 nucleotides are TGCGCCAGCAGCTCCCTCGGGTACTCCTACGAGCAGTACTTC.

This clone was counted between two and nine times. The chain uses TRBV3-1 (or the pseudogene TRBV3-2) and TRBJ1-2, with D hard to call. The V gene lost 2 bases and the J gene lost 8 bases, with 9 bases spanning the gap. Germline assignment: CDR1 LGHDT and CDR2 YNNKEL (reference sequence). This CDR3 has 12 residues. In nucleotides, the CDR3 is TGTGCCAGCAGCCAACGGAACGGGGGCTACACCTTC. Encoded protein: CASSQRNGGYTF.

CDR3 bases: TGTGCCAGCAGCGTAGGGGGGACAGAGTCGAACACTGAAGCTTTCTTT. Translation: CASSVGGTESNTEAFF. The chain employs TRBV9 and TRBJ1-1; 7 bases are a match to TRBD1. The germline V gene has CDR1 SGDLS and CDR2 YYNGEE. This CDR3 comprises 16 residues. The V gene end was trimmed by 0 bases and the J gene end by 1 base; junction bases not matched to a gene: 6.

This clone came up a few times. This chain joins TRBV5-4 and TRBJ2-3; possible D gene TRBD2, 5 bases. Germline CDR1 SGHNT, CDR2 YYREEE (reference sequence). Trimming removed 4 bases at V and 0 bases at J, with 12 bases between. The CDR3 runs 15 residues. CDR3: CASSGRGFSTDTQYF. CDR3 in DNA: TGTGCCAGCAGCGGGAGAGGTTTTAGCACAGATACGCAGTATTTT.

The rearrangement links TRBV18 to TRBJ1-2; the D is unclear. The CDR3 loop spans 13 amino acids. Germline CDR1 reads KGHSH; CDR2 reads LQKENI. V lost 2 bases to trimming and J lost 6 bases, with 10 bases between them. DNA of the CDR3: TGTGCCAGCTCACCAAGCCAGGTTAATGGCTACACCTTC. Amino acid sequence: CASSPSQVNGYTF.

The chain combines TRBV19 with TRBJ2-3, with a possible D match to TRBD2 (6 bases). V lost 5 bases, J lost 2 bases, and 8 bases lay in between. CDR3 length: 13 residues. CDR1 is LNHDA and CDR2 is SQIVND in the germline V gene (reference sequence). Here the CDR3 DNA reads TGTGCCAGTAGTCCGGGACTCACAGATACGCAGTATTTT. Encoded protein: CASSPGLTDTQYF.

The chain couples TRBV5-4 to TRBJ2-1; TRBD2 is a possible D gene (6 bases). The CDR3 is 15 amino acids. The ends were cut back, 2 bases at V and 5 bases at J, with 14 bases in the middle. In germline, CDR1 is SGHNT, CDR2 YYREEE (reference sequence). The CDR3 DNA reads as TGTGCCAGCAGCTTTTCCGGGACTGCACACAATGAGCAGTTCTTC. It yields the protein CASSFSGTAHNEQFF.

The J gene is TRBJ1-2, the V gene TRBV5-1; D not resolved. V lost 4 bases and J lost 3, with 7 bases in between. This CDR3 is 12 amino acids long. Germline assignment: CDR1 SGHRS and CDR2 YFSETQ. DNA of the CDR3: TGCGCCAGCAGCGTCAGCGACTATGGCTACACCTTC. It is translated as CASSVSDYGYTF.

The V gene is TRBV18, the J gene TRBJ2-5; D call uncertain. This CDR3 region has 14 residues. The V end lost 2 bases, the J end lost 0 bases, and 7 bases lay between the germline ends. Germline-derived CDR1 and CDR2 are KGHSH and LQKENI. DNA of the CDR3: TGTGCCAGCTCACCAAGAGGCTACCAAGAGACCCAGTACTTC. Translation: CASSPRGYQETQYF. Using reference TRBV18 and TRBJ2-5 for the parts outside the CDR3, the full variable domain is NAGVMQNPRHLVRRRGQEARLRCSPMKGHSHVYWYRQLPEEGLKFMVYLQKENIIDESGMPKERFSAEFPKEGPSILRIQQVVRGDSAAYFCASSPRGYQETQYFGPGTRLLVL.

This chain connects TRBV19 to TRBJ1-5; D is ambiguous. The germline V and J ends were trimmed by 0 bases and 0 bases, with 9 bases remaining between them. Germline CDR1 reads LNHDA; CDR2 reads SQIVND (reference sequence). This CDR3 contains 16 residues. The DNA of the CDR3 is TGTGCCAGTAGTATAGACACAGCCCTTAGCAATCAGCCCCAGCATTTT. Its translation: CASSIDTALSNQPQHF.

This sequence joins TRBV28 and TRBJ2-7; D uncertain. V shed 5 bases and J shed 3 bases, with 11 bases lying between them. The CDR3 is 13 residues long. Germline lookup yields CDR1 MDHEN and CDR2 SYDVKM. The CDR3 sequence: CASSQAPFYEQYF. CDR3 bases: TGTGCCAGCAGTCAAGCCCCTTTCTACGAGCAGTACTTC.

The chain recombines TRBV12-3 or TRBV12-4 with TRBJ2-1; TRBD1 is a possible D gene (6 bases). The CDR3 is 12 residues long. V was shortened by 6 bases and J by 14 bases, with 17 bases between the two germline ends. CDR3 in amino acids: CASRPGTKVEFF. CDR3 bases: TGTGCCAGCAGACCCGGGACAAAAGTTGAGTTCTTC.

CDR3 loop: CASVQGTAYEQYF. The CDR3 DNA reads as TGTGCCAGCGTTCAGGGGACCGCCTACGAGCAGTACTTC. J is TRBJ2-7 and V is TRBV7-9; D possibly corresponds to TRBD1 (6 bases). Deletions cut 8 bases from V and 2 bases from J, with 13 bases between. The germline V gene has CDR1 SEHNR and CDR2 FQNEAQ (reference sequence). The CDR3 runs to 13 residues.

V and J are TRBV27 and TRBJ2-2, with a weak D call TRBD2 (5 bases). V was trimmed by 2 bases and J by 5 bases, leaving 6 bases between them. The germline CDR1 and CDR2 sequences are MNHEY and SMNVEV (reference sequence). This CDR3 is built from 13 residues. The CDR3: CASSLEGTGELFF. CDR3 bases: TGTGCCAGCAGTTTAGAGGGAACCGGGGAGCTGTTTTTT.

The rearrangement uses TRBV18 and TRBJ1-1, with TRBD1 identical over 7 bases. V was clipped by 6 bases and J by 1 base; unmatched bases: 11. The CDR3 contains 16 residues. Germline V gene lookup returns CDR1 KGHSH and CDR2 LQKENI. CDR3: CASSPGTAPSNTEAFF. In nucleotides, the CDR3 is TGTGCCAGCTCGCCCGGGACAGCACCCTCGAACACTGAAGCTTTCTTT.

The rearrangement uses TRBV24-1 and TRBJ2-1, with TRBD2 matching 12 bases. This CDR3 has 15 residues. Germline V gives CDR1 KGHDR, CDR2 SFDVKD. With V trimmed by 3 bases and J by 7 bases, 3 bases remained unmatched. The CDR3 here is CATSDGLAGMNEQFF. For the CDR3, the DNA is TGTGCCACCAGTGATGGACTAGCGGGAATGAATGAGCAGTTCTTC.

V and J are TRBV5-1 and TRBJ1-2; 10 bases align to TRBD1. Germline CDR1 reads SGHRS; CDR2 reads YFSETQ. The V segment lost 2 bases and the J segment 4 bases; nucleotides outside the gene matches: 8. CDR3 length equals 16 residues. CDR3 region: CASSFSGTGEIYGYTF. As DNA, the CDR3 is TGCGCCAGCAGCTTCTCCGGGACAGGGGAAATCTATGGCTACACCTTC. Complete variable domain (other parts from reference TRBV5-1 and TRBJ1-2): KAGVTQTPRYLIKTRGQQVTLSCSPISGHRSVSWYQQTPGQGLQFLFEYFSETQRNKGNFPGRFSGRQFSNSRSEMNVSTLELGDSALYLCASSFSGTGEIYGYTFGSGTRLTVV.

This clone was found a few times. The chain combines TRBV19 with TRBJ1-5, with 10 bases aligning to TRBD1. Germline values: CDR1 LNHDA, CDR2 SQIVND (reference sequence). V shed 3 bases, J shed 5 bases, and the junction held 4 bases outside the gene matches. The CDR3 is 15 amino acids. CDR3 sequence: CASSMGQGIDQPQHF. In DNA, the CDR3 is TGTGCCAGTAGTATGGGACAGGGGATCGATCAGCCCCAGCATTTT.

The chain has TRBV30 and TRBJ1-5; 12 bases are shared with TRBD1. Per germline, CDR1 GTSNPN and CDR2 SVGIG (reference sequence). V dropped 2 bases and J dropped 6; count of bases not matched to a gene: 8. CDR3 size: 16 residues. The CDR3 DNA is TGTGCCTGGAGTACACCCGGGACAGGGGGCGGTCAGCCCCAGCATTTT. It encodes CAWSTPGTGGGQPQHF.

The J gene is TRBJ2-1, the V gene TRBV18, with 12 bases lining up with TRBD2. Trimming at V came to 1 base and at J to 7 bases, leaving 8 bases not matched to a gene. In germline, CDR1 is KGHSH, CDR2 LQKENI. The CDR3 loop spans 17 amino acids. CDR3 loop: CASSPRLAGAGGNEQFF. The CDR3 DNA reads TGTGCCAGCTCACCACGACTAGCGGGAGCCGGCGGGAATGAGCAGTTCTTC.

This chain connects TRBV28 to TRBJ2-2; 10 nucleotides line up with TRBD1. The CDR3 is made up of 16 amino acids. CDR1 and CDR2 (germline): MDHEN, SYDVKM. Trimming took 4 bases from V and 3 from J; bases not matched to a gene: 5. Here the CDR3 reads CASSSPGTGDTGELFF. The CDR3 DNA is TGTGCCAGCAGTTCCCCCGGGACAGGGGACACCGGGGAGCTGTTTTTT.

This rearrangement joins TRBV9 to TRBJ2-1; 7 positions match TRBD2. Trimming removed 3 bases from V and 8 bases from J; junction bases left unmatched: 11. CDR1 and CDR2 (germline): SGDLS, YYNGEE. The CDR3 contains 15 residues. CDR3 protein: CASSDSGGLGYEQFF. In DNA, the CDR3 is TGTGCCAGCAGCGATTCGGGGGGTCTTGGTTATGAGCAGTTCTTC.

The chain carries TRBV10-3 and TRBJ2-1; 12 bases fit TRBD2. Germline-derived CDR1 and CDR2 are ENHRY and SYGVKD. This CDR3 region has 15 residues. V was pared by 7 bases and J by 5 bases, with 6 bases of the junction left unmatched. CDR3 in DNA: TGTGCCATCACCCAGACTAGCGGGAGAAACAATGAGCAGTTCTTC. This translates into CAITQTSGRNNEQFF.